The 2 T cell receptor beta chains in this list originate from one sample, sequenced in a study of T cell responses to AZD1222 COVID-19 vaccine. The protocol was immunoSEQ multiplex PCR, while the TCRdb copy is restricted to in-frame clones and leaves out a portion. This repertoire shows about 120,000 clones, around 91% found once; its top ten account for around 1.7%. The input for sequencing was peripheral blood, taken on day 0 of AZD1222 vaccination. Receptor source: an adult in good health.

The chain combines TRBV4-1 with TRBJ1-2, with 7 nucleotides matching TRBD1. Per germline, CDR1 MGHRA and CDR2 YSYEKL. The CDR3 consists of 16 residues. V shed 3 bases and J 4 bases; nucleotides not matched to a gene: 11. The CDR3 protein is CASSHWGTAAGYGYTF. Here the CDR3 DNA reads TGCGCCAGCAGCCACTGGGGGACAGCAGCCGGCTATGGCTACACCTTC.

The chain links TRBV19 to TRBJ1-4; a weak D match, TRBD1 (6 bases). This CDR3 spans 16 amino acids. The germline V gene has CDR1 LNHDA and CDR2 SQIVND (reference sequence). Trimming pared 3 bases from V and 0 bases from J, leaving 11 bases between. Here the CDR3 reads CASSIGGGATNEKLFF. The CDR3 DNA follows: TGTGCCAGTAGTATTGGGGGCGGCGCAACTAATGAAAAACTGTTTTTT.